Sequencing of this T cell receptor beta chain was carried out in a study of shared clonotypes between healthy human individuals. On this clone: Its antigen is unknown.

Data came from immunoSEQ multiplex PCR; TCRdb stores just in-frame clones and leaves some out. The profile covers roughly 650,000 clones, with 95% to 98% appearing a single time and 0.045% to 0.07% taken by the ten largest. Adult Caucasians living in Nashville, Tennessee made up all of the donors. CD45RA-negative memory and CD45RA+ naive subsets were split from the CD4+ cells. V was clipped by 1 base and J by 5 bases, with 9 bases between them. CDR1 and CDR2 (germline): SGHNT, YYREEE (reference sequence). The CDR3 is 13 amino acids. Overall study findings and caveats: The study found roughly 5% of naive CD4 clonotypes shared across a few donors.

The sample comprised naive CD4+ T cells sorted from blood. The subset here: CD45RA+ positively selected. This chain uses TRBV5-4 with TRBJ2-5, with D unresolved. The source of this sequence is a woman under 40 in good health. DNA for the CDR3: TGTGCCAGCAGCTTGTTCGGGTCCGAGACCCAGTACTTC. It translates to CASSLFGSETQYF.